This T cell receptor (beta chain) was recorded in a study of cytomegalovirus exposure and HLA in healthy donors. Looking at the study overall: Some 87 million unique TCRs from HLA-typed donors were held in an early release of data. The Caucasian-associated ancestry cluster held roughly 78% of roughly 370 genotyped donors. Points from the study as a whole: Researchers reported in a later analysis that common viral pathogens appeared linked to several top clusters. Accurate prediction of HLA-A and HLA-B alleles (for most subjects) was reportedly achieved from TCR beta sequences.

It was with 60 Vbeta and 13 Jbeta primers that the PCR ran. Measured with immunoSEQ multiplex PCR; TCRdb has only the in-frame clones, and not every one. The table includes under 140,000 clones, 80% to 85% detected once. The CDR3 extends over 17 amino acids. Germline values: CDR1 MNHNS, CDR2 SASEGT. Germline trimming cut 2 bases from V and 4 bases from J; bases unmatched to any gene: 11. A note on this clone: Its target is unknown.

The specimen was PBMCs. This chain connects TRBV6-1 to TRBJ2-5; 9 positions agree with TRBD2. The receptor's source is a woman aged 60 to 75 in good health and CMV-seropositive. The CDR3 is CASSEKRLAGAGETQYF. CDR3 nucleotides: TGTGCCAGCAGTGAAAAAAGATTAGCGGGAGCTGGAGAGACCCAGTACTTC.